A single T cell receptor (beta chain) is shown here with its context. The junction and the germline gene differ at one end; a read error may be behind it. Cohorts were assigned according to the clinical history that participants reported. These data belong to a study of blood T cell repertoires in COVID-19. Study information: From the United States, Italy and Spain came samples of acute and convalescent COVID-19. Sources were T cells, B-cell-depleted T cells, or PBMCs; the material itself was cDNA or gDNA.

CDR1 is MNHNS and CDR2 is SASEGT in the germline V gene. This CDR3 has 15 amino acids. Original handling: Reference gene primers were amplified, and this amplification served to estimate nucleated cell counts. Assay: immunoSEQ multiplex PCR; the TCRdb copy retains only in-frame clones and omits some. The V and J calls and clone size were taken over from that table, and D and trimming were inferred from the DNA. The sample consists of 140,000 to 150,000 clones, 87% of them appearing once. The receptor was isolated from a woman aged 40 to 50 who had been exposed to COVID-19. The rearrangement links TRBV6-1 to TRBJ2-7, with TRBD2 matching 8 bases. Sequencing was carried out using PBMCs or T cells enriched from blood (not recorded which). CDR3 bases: TGTGCCAGCAGAGAAGGCAGCGGGAGCTCCTACGAGCAGTACTTC. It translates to CASREGSGSSYEQYF.